One T cell receptor beta chain is described in this entry. Looked up from germline, CDR1 is SGHTA and CDR2 is FQGNSA. The CDR3 runs to 14 residues. V gave up 7 bases and J gave up 1 base, with 13 bases separating them. They isolated at least 7 million PBMCs from each sample. This entry is derived from a study of blood T cells in healthy people across ages. The second PCR ran roughly 6 to 11 cycles with a sample-barcoded 5' primer and J-beta primers. TCRdb re-analysed the 5' RACE reads in MiXCR, keeping a single row per CDR3 protein. The data contain 1.5 million to 2 million distinct CDR3 sequences, around 50% of them singletons.

V gene TRBV7-2 combines with J gene TRBJ1-1; D is possibly TRBD1 (5 bases). The source is a woman aged 35 to 49 in good health. Sequencing used blood. CDR3 in DNA: TGTGCCAGCAAGGGCGGCAGGGCGAACACTGAAGCTTTCTTT. This gives the protein CASKGGRANTEAFF.